One and the same sample provided the 12 T cell receptor beta chains below, sequenced in a study of T-cell memory formation after mild COVID-19. TCRdb ran MiXCR on the 5' RACE reads and lists one entry per CDR3 protein. The sample includes about 180,000 distinct CDR3 sequences, roughly 18% of them seen just once. Sequencing was done on a sample of PBMCs or a T cell subset sorted from them (not recorded which). The receptors were gathered from a man younger than 35 who had mild COVID-19 (a few samples of this study predate the infection). Cell type and time point are not known.

This clonotype turned up a few times. V is TRBV4-3 and J is TRBJ1-1, with D uncertain. CDR1 is LGHNA, CDR2 YSLEER, per germline. The CDR3 extends over 14 amino acids. V gave up 0 bases and J gave up 11 bases, with 16 bases separating them. The CDR3 region has the DNA TGCGCCAGCAGCCAAGATGTTGGAGTTAGTAGGGCTTTCTTT. Residues: CASSQDVGVSRAFF.

There are a few counts of this clonotype. V is TRBV5-6 and J is TRBJ1-6, with 7 bases lining up with TRBD1. Unmatched junction bases numbered 8, after V lost 4 bases and J lost 13 bases. Germline lookup yields CDR1 SGHDT and CDR2 YYEEEE. The CDR3 extends over 13 amino acids. Here the CDR3 reads CASSPGTEVPLHF. The CDR3 DNA reads as TGTGCCAGCAGCCCCGGGACAGAGGTTCCCCTCCACTTT.

The gene calls are TRBV28 and TRBJ2-1; 9 bases agree with TRBD2. V was pared by 1 base and J by 8 bases, with 9 bases of the junction left unmatched. CDR3 length: 16 amino acids. In germline, CDR1 is MDHEN, CDR2 SYDVKM. DNA for the CDR3: TGTGCCAGCAGTTTATCTGGTAGCGGGGGCTTGGATGAGCAGTTCTTC. Translation: CASSLSGSGGLDEQFF.

The rearrangement joins TRBV5-1 to TRBJ1-1, with 7 positions matching TRBD1. This CDR3 has 15 amino acids. CDR1 and CDR2 from the germline V gene are SGHRS and YFSETQ. The ends lost 0 bases at V and 5 bases at J; junction bases unmatched: 7. The CDR3 DNA follows: TGCGCCAGCAGCTTGGCCGGGGCAGGGGGAACTGAAGCTTTCTTT. This codes for CASSLAGAGGTEAFF.

This clonotype was seen at least ten times. This rearrangement joins TRBV7-2 to TRBJ2-1; D not resolved. This CDR3 has 13 residues. The germline V gene has CDR1 SGHTA and CDR2 FQGNSA. V was trimmed by 3 bases and J by 8 bases, leaving 11 bases between them. CDR3 protein: CASSFSTMHEQFF. The CDR3 DNA reads TGTGCCAGCAGCTTCAGTACGATGCATGAGCAGTTCTTC.

This clonotype was counted between two and nine times. V gene TRBV6-5 combines with J gene TRBJ2-7; D not resolved. V lost 9 bases to trimming and J lost 4 bases, with 1 base between them. Germline CDR1 is MNHEY and CDR2 is SVGAGI. The CDR3 extends over 8 amino acids. CDR3 nucleotides: TGTGCCAGGTACGAGCAGTACGTC. As protein: CARYEQYV.

This clonotype was recorded many times. V and J are TRBV5-1 and TRBJ2-3; TRBD2 matches 13 bases. V shed 0 bases, J shed 4 bases, and the junction held 5 bases outside the gene matches. The CDR3 loop spans 17 amino acids. CDR1 and CDR2 (germline): SGHRS, YFSETQ. CDR3 nucleotides: TGCGCCAGCAGCTTGGCTCCTACTAGCGGGGGGGCAGATACGCAGTATTTT. Its protein is CASSLAPTSGGADTQYF.

The table lists this clonotype with a few counts. The rearrangement joins TRBV7-2 to TRBJ1-5, with no clear D. Per the germline V gene, CDR1 is SGHTA and CDR2 is FQGNSA. The CDR3 runs 13 residues. V lost 1 base to trimming and J lost 4 bases, with 5 bases between them. In DNA form, the CDR3 reads TGTGCCAGCAGCTTAGGGATAAATCAGCCCCAGCATTTT. As protein: CASSLGINQPQHF.

V and J are TRBV20-1 and TRBJ2-3; D not resolved. Trimming shortened V by 1 base and J by 3 bases, and 2 bases separated the two germline ends. The CDR3 totals 11 residues. The V gene's germline CDR1 is DFQATT and CDR2 SNEGSKA (reference sequence). In DNA, the CDR3 is TGCAGTGCTAGAGTAACAGATACGCAGTATTTT. Translation: CSARVTDTQYF.

J is TRBJ2-1 and V is TRBV12-2. TRBV12-2 is a pseudogene. CDR3 length: 12 residues. DNA of the CDR3: TGTGCAAGTCGCTTAGCCGGGAATGAGCAGTTCTTC. It is translated as CASRLAGNEQFF.

This clonotype was counted between two and nine times. The V call is TRBV20-1, the J call TRBJ1-2; no definite D call. V was shortened by 1 base and J by 5 bases, with 14 bases between the two germline ends. Germline CDR1 reads DFQATT; CDR2 reads SNEGSKA (reference sequence). The CDR3 has 14 amino acids. The CDR3 sequence: CSARGGGPEYGYTF. In DNA form, the CDR3 reads TGCAGTGCTAGAGGGGGTGGGCCCGAATATGGCTACACCTTC.

The table lists this clonotype with a few counts. The chain links TRBV18 to TRBJ2-5; unclear D gene. V gave up 3 bases and J gave up 7 bases, with 9 bases separating them. The CDR3 is 12 residues long. The germline V gene has CDR1 KGHSH and CDR2 LQKENI. This chain's CDR3 is CASSPSVRTQYF. For the CDR3, the DNA is TGTGCCAGCTCACCCTCCGTCCGGACCCAGTACTTC.